This T cell receptor (beta chain) was sequenced in a study of CD8 T cells in Susac syndrome. Study-level points and caveats: An acknowledgment was made by the study that its TCR sequencing and HLA analysis involved relatively few individuals.

Random hexamers primed reverse transcription of about 0.45 to 1 ug RNA. The method of amplification for TCR beta CDR3 was immunoSEQ multiplex PCR, covering 54 Vbeta and 13 Jbeta. TCRdb recomputed calls from the immunoSEQ multiplex PCR reads with MiXCR, one row per CDR3 protein. The repertoire consists of about 75,000 distinct CDR3 sequences, with approximately 95% occurring once and the leading ten covering more than 0.4%. There are 15 residues in the CDR3. CDR1 and CDR2 from the germline V gene are SQVTM and ANQGSEA. V was pared by 7 bases and J by 6 bases, with 22 bases between. As regards this clonotype: The antigen is not known.

CD8+ and CD4+ T cells taken from blood had their TCR beta sequenced. TEMRA cells were FACS-enriched, while CD8+ and CD4+ T cells were negatively isolated. The sequence was obtained from a human donor with Susac syndrome. Sequences were obtained from CD8+ T cells from PBMCs. The chain employs TRBV29-1 and TRBJ1-5; D remains ambiguous. CDR3 amino acids: CSDQSPVESGQPQHF. As DNA, the CDR3 is TGCAGCGATCAGTCCCCAGTCGAGTCGGGTCAGCCCCAGCATTTT.